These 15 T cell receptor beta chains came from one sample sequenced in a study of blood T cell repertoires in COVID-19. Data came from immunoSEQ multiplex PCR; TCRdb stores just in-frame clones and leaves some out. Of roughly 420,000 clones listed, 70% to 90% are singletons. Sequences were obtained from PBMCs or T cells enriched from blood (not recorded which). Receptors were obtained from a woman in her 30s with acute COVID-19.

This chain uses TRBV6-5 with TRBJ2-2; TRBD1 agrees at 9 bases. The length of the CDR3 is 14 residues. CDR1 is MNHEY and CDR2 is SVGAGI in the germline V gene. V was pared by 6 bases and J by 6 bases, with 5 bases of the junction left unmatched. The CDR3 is CASRIQGAAGELFF. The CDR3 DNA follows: TGTGCCAGCAGGATACAGGGGGCTGCCGGGGAGCTGTTTTTT.

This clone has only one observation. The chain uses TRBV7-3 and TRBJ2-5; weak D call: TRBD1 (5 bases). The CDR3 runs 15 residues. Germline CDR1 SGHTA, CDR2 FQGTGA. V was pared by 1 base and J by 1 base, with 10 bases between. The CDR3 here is CASSLSRAPQETQYF. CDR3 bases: TGTGCCAGCAGCTTAAGCAGGGCGCCCCAAGAGACCCAGTACTTC.

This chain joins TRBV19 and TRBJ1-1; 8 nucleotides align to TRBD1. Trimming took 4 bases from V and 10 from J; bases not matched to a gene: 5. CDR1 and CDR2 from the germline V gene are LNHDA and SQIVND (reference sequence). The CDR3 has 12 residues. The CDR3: CASSTLQGGAFF. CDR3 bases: TGTGCCAGTAGTACCCTACAGGGGGGAGCTTTCTTT. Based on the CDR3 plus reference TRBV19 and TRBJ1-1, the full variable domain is DGGITQSPKYLFRKEGQNVTLSCEQNLNHDAMYWYRQDPGQGLRLIYYSQIVNDFQKGDIAEGYSVSREKKESFPLTVTSAQKNPTAFYLCASSTLQGGAFFGQGTRLTVV.

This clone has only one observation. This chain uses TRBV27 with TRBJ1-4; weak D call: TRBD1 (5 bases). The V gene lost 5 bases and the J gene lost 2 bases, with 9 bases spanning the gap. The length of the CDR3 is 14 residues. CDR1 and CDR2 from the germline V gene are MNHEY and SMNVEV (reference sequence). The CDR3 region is CASSRQGTNEKLFF. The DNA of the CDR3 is TGTGCCAGCAGTCGGCAGGGTACTAATGAAAAACTGTTTTTT.

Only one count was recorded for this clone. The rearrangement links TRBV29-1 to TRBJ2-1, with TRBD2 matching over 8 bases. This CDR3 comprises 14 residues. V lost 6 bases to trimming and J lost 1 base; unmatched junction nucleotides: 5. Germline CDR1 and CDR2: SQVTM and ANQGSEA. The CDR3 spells CSVDSGVSYNEQFF. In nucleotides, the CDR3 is TGCAGCGTGGATAGCGGGGTTTCCTACAATGAGCAGTTCTTC.

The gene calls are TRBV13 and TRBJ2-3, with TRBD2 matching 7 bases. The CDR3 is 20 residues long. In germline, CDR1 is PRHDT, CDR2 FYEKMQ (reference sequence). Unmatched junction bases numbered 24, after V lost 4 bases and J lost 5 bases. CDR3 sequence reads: CASSSRQPNPGERGGDTQYF. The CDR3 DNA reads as TGTGCCAGCAGCTCGAGGCAACCGAACCCAGGCGAGCGGGGAGGAGATACGCAGTATTTT.

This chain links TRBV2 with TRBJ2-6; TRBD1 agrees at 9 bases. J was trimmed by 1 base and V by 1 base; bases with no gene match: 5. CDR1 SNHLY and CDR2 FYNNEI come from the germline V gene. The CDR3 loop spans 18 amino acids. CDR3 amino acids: CASSEGTGVFSGANVLTF. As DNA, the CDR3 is TGTGCCAGCAGTGAAGGGACAGGGGTTTTTTCTGGGGCCAACGTCCTGACTTTC.

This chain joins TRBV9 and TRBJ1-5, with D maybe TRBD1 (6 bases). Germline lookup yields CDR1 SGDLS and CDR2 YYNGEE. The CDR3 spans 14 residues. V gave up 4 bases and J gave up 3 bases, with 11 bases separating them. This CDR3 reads CASSSQGINQPQHF. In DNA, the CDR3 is TGTGCCAGCAGCTCACAGGGAATCAATCAGCCCCAGCATTTT.

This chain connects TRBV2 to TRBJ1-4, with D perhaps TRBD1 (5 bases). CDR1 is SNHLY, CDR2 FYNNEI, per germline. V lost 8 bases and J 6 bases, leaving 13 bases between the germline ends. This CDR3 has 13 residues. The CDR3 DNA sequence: TGTGCCAGCCAAGAAGGGGCGGATGAAAAACTGTTTTTT. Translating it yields CASQEGADEKLFF.

Here the CDR3 DNA reads TGCGCCAGCAGCGACACAGGGTGGAGCACTGAAGCTTTCTTT. It specifies CASSDTGWSTEAFF. This chain connects TRBV5-1 to TRBJ1-1; a possible D gene is TRBD1 (6 bases). Trimming stripped 4 bases from V and 4 bases from J, with 14 bases between. Germline V lookup: CDR1 SGHRS, CDR2 YFSETQ. The CDR3 extends over 14 amino acids. The full variable domain, with the rest looked up from reference TRBV5-1 and TRBJ1-1, is KAGVTQTPRYLIKTRGQQVTLSCSPISGHRSVSWYQQTPGQGLQFLFEYFSETQRNKGNFPGRFSGRQFSNSRSEMNVSTLELGDSALYLCASSDTGWSTEAFFGQGTRLTVV.

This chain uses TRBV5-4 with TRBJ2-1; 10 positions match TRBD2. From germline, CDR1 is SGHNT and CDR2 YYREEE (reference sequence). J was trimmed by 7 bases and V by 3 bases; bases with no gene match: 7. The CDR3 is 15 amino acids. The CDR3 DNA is TGTGCCAGCAGCTCCCCTAGCGGGGGTAAAAATGAGCAGTTCTTC. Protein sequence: CASSSPSGGKNEQFF.

The CDR3 loop reads CASSKSGQGQETQYF. The CDR3 bases are TGTGCCAGCAGCAAATCAGGACAGGGACAAGAGACCCAGTACTTC. The chain combines TRBV21-1 with TRBJ2-5; the table gives TRBD1 as D, unverified against the DNA. TRBV21-1 is an annotated pseudogene. CDR3 length equals 15 residues.

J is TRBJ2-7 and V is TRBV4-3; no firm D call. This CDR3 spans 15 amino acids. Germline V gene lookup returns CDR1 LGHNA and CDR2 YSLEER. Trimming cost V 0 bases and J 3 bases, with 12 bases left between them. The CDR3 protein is CASSQDHQAGYEQYF. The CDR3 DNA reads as TGCGCCAGCAGCCAAGATCACCAGGCCGGCTACGAGCAGTACTTC.

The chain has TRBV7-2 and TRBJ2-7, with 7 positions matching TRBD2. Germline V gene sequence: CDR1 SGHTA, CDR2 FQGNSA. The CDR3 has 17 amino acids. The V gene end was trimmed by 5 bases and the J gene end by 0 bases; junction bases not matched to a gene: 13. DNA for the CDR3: TGTGCCAGCAGCCCCCGGGGGAGGGGTCTAAGCTCCTACGAGCAGTACTTC. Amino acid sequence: CASSPRGRGLSSYEQYF. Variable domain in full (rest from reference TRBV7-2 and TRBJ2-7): GAGVSQSPSNKVTEKGKDVELRCDPISGHTALYWYRQSLGQGLEFLIYFQGNSAPDKSGLPSDRFSAERTGGSVSTLTIQRTQQEDSAVYLCASSPRGRGLSSYEQYFGPGTRLTVT.

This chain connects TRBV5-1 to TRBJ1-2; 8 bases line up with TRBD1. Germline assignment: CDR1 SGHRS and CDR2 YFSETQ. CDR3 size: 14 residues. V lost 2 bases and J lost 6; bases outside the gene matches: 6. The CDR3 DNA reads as TGCGCCAGCAGCTTTGGACAGGGAGGAGATGGCTACACCTTC. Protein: CASSFGQGGDGYTF.